A single sample is the source of the 15 T cell receptor beta chains below, sequenced in a study of cytomegalovirus exposure and HLA in healthy donors. Measured with immunoSEQ multiplex PCR; TCRdb has only the in-frame clones, and not every one. The repertoire holds about 220,000 clones, with approximately 80% as singletons. Sequenced: PBMCs. Receptors originate from a woman aged 25 to 45 in good health and CMV-seropositive.

The chain joins TRBV4-3 to TRBJ2-6, with a possible D match to TRBD2 (5 bases). The germline V gene has CDR1 LGHNA and CDR2 YSLEER. The germline V and J ends were trimmed by 0 bases and 4 bases, with 10 bases remaining between them. The CDR3 has 16 amino acids. DNA for the CDR3: TGCGCCAGCAGCCAAGAAGAGGGAACGGGGGCCAACGTCCTGACTTTC. Its translation: CASSQEEGTGANVLTF.

The chain couples TRBV20-1 to TRBJ2-3, with D uncertain. Germline lookup yields CDR1 DFQATT and CDR2 SNEGSKA (reference sequence). V shed 6 bases and J shed 2 bases, with 6 bases lying between them. The CDR3 covers 11 residues. CDR3 DNA: TGCAGTGCCGCTCCCACAGATACGCAGTATTTT. It is translated as CSAAPTDTQYF.

The V call is TRBV27, the J call TRBJ2-1, with 7 bases that match TRBD1. Trimming at V came to 4 bases and at J to 4 bases, leaving 7 bases not matched to a gene. The CDR3 totals 15 residues. Per germline, CDR1 MNHEY and CDR2 SMNVEV (reference sequence). CDR3 DNA: TGTGCCAGCAGTTGGGGGACAGAAAATTACAATGAGCAGTTCTTC. Translated, it gives CASSWGTENYNEQFF.

The chain employs TRBV30 and TRBJ2-3, with TRBD2 as a possible D gene (6 bases). The germline gives CDR1 GTSNPN, CDR2 SVGIG (reference sequence). This CDR3 has 15 residues. Trimming stripped 3 bases from V and 2 bases from J, with 15 bases between. Here the CDR3 reads CAWSLGGTHTDTQYF. DNA of the CDR3: TGTGCCTGGAGCCTTGGGGGGACCCACACAGATACGCAGTATTTT.

The chain combines TRBV6-5 with TRBJ2-7, with D unclear. Per the germline V gene, CDR1 is MNHEY and CDR2 is SVGAGI. Trimming left V 0 bases short and J 5 bases short, with 14 bases between. CDR3 length: 15 amino acids. The CDR3 DNA follows: TGTGCCAGCAGTTACTCGCGAGAGGATAGCCACGAGCAGTACTTC. This gives the protein CASSYSREDSHEQYF.

Relative to its sample, this clone is medium-sized. The chain is built from TRBV6-5 and TRBJ1-1; no reliable D call. V was clipped by 2 bases and J by 5 bases, with 12 bases between them. The V gene's germline CDR1 is MNHEY and CDR2 SVGAGI. This CDR3 spans 14 amino acids. CDR3 protein: CASSYQAPGTEAFF. The DNA of the CDR3 is TGTGCCAGCAGTTACCAAGCCCCGGGGACTGAAGCTTTCTTT.

The chain uses TRBV5-1 and TRBJ1-2, with a possible D match to TRBD1 (5 bases). CDR1 is SGHRS and CDR2 is YFSETQ in the germline V gene. The CDR3 has 13 amino acids. The ends were cut back, 4 bases at V and 8 bases at J, with 15 bases in the middle. The CDR3, as DNA: TGCGCCAGCAGCCCGGGGGGAGCGAGGGGCTACACCTTC. It is translated as CASSPGGARGYTF.

The genes are TRBV2 and TRBJ2-1; possibly TRBD2 for D (5 bases). CDR3 size: 13 residues. Trimming stripped 6 bases from V and 3 bases from J, with 9 bases between. The germline V gene encodes CDR1 SNHLY and CDR2 FYNNEI. CDR3 residues: CASRYRDYNEQFF. In nucleotides, the CDR3 is TGTGCCAGCAGGTACCGGGACTACAATGAGCAGTTCTTC.

The chain couples TRBV4-1 to TRBJ2-2; no firm D call. The CDR3 is 12 amino acids. The V and J ends lost 5 bases and 5 bases respectively, with 6 bases between them. In germline, CDR1 is MGHRA, CDR2 YSYEKL. The CDR3 is CASSGATGELFF. The CDR3 nucleotides read TGCGCCAGCAGCGGAGCAACCGGGGAGCTGTTTTTT.

V usage is TRBV7-9 and J usage is TRBJ2-5; no reliable D call. V was shortened by 4 bases and J by 7 bases, with 13 bases between the two germline ends. There are 13 residues in the CDR3. Germline values: CDR1 SEHNR, CDR2 FQNEAQ (reference sequence). For the CDR3, the DNA is TGTGCCAGCAGCTCCCTAGGTTTCGGGACCCAGTACTTC. Encoded protein: CASSSLGFGTQYF. The full variable domain, its missing parts supplied by reference TRBV7-9 and TRBJ2-5, is DTGVSQNPRHKITKRGQNVTFRCDPISEHNRLYWYRQTLGQGPEFLTYFQNEAQLEKSRLLSDRFSAERPKGSFSTLEIQRTEQGDSAMYLCASSSLGFGTQYFGPGTRLLVL.

The chain recombines TRBV30 with TRBJ1-1, with a tentative D call TRBD1 (5 bases). The CDR3 runs to 12 residues. CDR1 and CDR2 from the germline V gene are GTSNPN and SVGIG (reference sequence). V lost 4 bases and J lost 4, with 10 bases in between. CDR3 DNA sequence: TGTGCCTGGACGGGGGATCGCACTGAAGCTTTCTTT. It is translated as CAWTGDRTEAFF.

Points on this clone: This sample also contains other DNA sequences that code for the same CDR3. V and J are TRBV27 and TRBJ2-1; 7 bases align to TRBD2. The CDR3 has 14 residues. V lost 6 bases, J lost 7 bases, and 9 bases stayed unmatched. The germline V gene has CDR1 MNHEY and CDR2 SMNVEV (reference sequence). The CDR3 region is CASRLGRERNEQFF. Written as DNA, the CDR3 is TGTGCCAGCAGGTTAGGGCGGGAGCGGAATGAGCAGTTCTTC.

The V call is TRBV2, the J call TRBJ2-7; D perhaps matches TRBD1 (6 bases). The germline CDR1 and CDR2 sequences are SNHLY and FYNNEI. With 4 bases removed from V and 0 bases from J, the gap between germline ends came to 7 bases. The CDR3 is made up of 13 amino acids. The CDR3 DNA is TGTGCCAGCAGTGGAGGGGGCTCCTACGAGCAGTACTTC. It is translated as CASSGGGSYEQYF.

The chain links TRBV9 to TRBJ2-7, with 8 bases identical to TRBD2. This CDR3 spans 14 amino acids. CDR1 and CDR2 from the germline V gene are SGDLS and YYNGEE. V gave up 6 bases and J gave up 6 bases; unmatched junction bases: 11. The CDR3 DNA reads TGTGCCAGCAACGAGGGGACTAGTTACTCCGAGCAGTACTTC. Its protein product is CASNEGTSYSEQYF.

The CDR3 protein is CASSPRGRRNEQFF. The CDR3 DNA sequence: TGTGCCAGCAGCCCCCGAGGTAGACGAAATGAGCAGTTCTTC. The chain joins TRBV5-4 to TRBJ2-1; unclear D gene. There are 14 residues in the CDR3. Looked up from germline, CDR1 is SGHNT and CDR2 is YYREEE (reference sequence). V lost 4 bases to trimming and J lost 7 bases, with 15 bases between them.